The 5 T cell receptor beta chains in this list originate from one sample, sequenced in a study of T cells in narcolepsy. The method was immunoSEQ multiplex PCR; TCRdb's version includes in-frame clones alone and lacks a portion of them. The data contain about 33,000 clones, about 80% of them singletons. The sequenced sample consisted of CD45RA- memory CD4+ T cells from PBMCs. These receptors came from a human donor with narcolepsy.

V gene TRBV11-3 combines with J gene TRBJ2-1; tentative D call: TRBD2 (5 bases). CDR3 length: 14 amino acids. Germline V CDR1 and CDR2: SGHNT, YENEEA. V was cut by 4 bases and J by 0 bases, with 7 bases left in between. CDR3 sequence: CASSSRGSYNEQFF. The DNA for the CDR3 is TGTGCCAGCAGCTCTCGGGGCTCCTACAATGAGCAGTTCTTC.

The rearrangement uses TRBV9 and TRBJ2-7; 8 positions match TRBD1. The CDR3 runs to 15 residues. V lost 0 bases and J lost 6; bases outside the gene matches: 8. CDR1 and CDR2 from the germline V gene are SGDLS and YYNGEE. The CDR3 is CASSVGQAGGPEQYF. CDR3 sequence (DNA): TGTGCCAGCAGCGTAGGACAGGCAGGGGGCCCCGAGCAGTACTTC.

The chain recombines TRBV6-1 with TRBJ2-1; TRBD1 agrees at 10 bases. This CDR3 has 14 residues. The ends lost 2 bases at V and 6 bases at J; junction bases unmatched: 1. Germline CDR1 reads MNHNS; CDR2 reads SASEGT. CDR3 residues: CASSERDRGNEQFF. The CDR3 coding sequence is TGTGCCAGCAGTGAAAGGGACAGGGGCAATGAGCAGTTCTTC.

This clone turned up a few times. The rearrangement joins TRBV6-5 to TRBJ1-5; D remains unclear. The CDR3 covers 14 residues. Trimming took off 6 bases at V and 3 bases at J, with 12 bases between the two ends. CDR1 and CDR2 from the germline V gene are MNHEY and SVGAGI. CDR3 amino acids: CASRPGPDNQPQHF. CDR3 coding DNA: TGTGCCAGCAGACCCGGGCCTGACAATCAGCCCCAGCATTTT.

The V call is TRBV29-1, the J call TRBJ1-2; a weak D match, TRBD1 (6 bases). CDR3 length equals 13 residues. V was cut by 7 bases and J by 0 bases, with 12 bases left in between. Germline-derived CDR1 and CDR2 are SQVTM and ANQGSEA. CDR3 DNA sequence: TGCAGCGATACAGGGCAAGCTAACTATGGCTACACCTTC. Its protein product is CSDTGQANYGYTF.